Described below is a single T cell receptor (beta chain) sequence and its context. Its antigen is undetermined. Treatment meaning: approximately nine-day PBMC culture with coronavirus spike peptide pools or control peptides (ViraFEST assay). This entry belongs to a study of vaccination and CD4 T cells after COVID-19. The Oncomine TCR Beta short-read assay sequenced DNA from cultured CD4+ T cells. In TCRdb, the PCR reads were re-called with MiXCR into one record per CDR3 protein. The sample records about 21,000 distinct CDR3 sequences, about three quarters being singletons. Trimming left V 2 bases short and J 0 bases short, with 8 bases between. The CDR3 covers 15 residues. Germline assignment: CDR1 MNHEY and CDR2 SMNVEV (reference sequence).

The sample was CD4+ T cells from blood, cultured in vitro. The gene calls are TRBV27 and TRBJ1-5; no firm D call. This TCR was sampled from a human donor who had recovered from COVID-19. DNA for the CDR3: TGTGCCAGCAGTTTACGATCATATAGCAATCAGCCCCAGCATTTT. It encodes CASSLRSYSNQPQHF.